Listed below are T cell receptor beta chains from one sample, sequenced in a study of T cells in Graves' hyperthyroidism and ophthalmopathy. TCRdb reprocessed the multiplex PCR reads via MiXCR and lists one record per CDR3 protein. The table includes hundreds of thousands of distinct CDR3 sequences, 15% to 20% detected once. Sequencing input: blood. The receptor source for this set is a woman aged 25 to 39 with Graves' hyperthyroidism. Both conserved end residues are part of each CDR3. D genes are given only for firm matches. Not all rows give a size; the values are once, few, many and, for expanded clones, a class.

-	TRBV11-2	many	TRBJ1-5	TGTGCCAGCAGCTTAGGGAGCAGTAGCAATCAGCCCCAGCATTTT	CASSLGSSSNQPQHF
-	TRBV6-2/TRBV6-3	few	TRBJ1-1	TGTGCCAGCAGTTACGGACCAATCAGGGTGGGCACTGAAGCTTTCTTT	CASSYGPIRVGTEAFF
-	TRBV19	-	TRBJ2-1	TGTGCCAGCGGCTCCGCCGTTTACAATGAGCAGTTCTTC	CASGSAVYNEQFF
-	TRBV2	many	TRBJ1-2	TGTGCCAGCACCGCGCCTTCGTATGGCTACACCTTC	CASTAPSYGYTF
-	TRBV14	-	TRBJ2-1	TGTGCCAGCAGCCAAGATCTCGCGTACAATGAGCAGTTCTTC	CASSQDLAYNEQFF
-	TRBV28	many	TRBJ1-2	TGTGCCAGCAGTTTCCCAGATGGCTACACCTTC	CASSFPDGYTF
TRBD2	TRBV20-1	many	TRBJ2-2	TGCAGTGCTAGAGATTGGGGGGGGACTGGGCCGAACACCGGGGAGCTGTTTTTT	CSARDWGGTGPNTGELFF
TRBD2	TRBV2	-	TRBJ2-2	TGTGCCAGCACCACCGGGACTAGCGGGAGTGGCGGGGAGCTGTTTTTT	CASTTGTSGSGGELFF
-	TRBV5-1	many	TRBJ2-7	TGCGCCAGCCGTGGGGAGGACACCACCTACGAGCAGTACTTC	CASRGEDTTYEQYF
TRBD2	TRBV2	-	TRBJ2-5	TGTGCCAGCAGTCCGGGACCCCGCAGGGAGCTAGCGGGAGAGACCCAGTACTTC	CASSPGPRRELAGETQYF
-	TRBV3-1	-	TRBJ2-5	TGTGCCAGCAGCCAAGTCGAGATACATCGAGAGACCCAGTACTTC	CASSQVEIHRETQYF
-	TRBV18	-	TRBJ1-5	TGTGCCGGCTCACTGGGGGGTGATCAGCCCCAGCATTTT	CAGSLGGDQPQHF
TRBD2	TRBV6-2/TRBV6-3	few	TRBJ2-2	TGTGCCAGCAGTTACGAGCTAGCGGGGCCGAACACCGGGGAGCTGTTTTTT	CASSYELAGPNTGELFF
-	TRBV20-1	many	TRBJ2-7	TGCAGTGCTAGTGGGACGGACTCCTACGAGCAGTACTTC	CSASGTDSYEQYF
TRBD2	TRBV6-2/TRBV6-3	many	TRBJ2-7	TGTGCCAGCAGTCGCCCCCCGAGGGTGCGGGAGTCTGACGAGCAGTACTTC	CASSRPPRVRESDEQYF
TRBD2	TRBV27	many	TRBJ2-1	TGTGCCAGCATCACGACTAGCGGGTCCTACAATGAGCAGTTCTTC	CASITTSGSYNEQFF
-	TRBV7-9	many	TRBJ2-5	TGTGCCAGCAGAAATCGGTTGGAGACCCAGTACTTC	CASRNRLETQYF
-	TRBV11-1	-	TRBJ1-2	TGTGCCAGCAGCCCGGGGTCGGGAGGCTACACCTTC	CASSPGSGGYTF
-	TRBV28	many	TRBJ1-4	TGTGCCAGCAGTTTTCGGAGGAGTAGGGGAGAAAAACTGTTTTTT	CASSFRRSRGEKLFF
TRBD2	TRBV5-1	-	TRBJ2-1	TGCGCCAGCAGCCTGACTAGCGGGGCTAATGAGCAGTTCTTC	CASSLTSGANEQFF
TRBD2	TRBV12-3/TRBV12-4	many	TRBJ2-7	TGTGCCAGCAGTAACATAGCGGGCGAGCAGTACTTC	CASSNIAGEQYF
-	TRBV24-1	few	TRBJ2-2	TGTGCCACCAGTGATGACGTGAACACCGGGGAGCTGTTTTTT	CATSDDVNTGELFF
-	TRBV27	-	TRBJ2-1	TGTGCCAGCAGTTTAGAAAACAGAGAGAATGAGCAGTTCTTC	CASSLENRENEQFF
-	TRBV5-1	many	TRBJ2-1	TGCGCCAGCACCACTGGGGCAGGGGGGTTTAATGAGCAGTTCTTC	CASTTGAGGFNEQFF
-	TRBV2	many	TRBJ2-7	TGTGCCAGCGAGGACACGCAAGCCTCCTACGAGCAGTACTTC	CASEDTQASYEQYF
TRBD2	TRBV28	many	TRBJ2-1	TGTGCCAGCAGTTTAGTCCCTAGCGGGTATGACAATGAGCAGTTCTTC	CASSLVPSGYDNEQFF
-	TRBV20-1	many	TRBJ2-7	TGCAGTGCTAGAGTCAGTTGGGACGAGCAGTACTTC	CSARVSWDEQYF
-	TRBV6-5	many	TRBJ1-1	TGTGCCAGCAGTTACTCGAGGGGGTCGGCCGGGGAAGCTTTCTTT	CASSYSRGSAGEAFF
TRBD2	TRBV5-1	-	TRBJ2-5	TGCGCCAGCAGCTTCGGTGGACTAGCGGGAGCGGGAGAGACCCAGTACTTC	CASSFGGLAGAGETQYF
TRBD2	TRBV6-1	-	TRBJ2-7	TGTGCCAGCAGTCAAGGGGGACTAGCGGAGGCCTACGAGCAGTACTTC	CASSQGGLAEAYEQYF
TRBD2	TRBV12-3/TRBV12-4	many	TRBJ2-1	TGTGCCAGCACCAAAGCGGGAGGTTTTGAGAATGAGCAGTTCTTC	CASTKAGGFENEQFF
-	TRBV6-1	-	TRBJ2-7	TGTGCTGGAAGTCAGGGACCAATCTCCTACGAGCAGTACTTC	CAGSQGPISYEQYF
-	TRBV19	few	TRBJ2-7	TGTGCCAGTAGTATCTCTCTGGTCAGCGCCTACGAGCAGTACTTC	CASSISLVSAYEQYF
TRBD1	TRBV5-6	many	TRBJ2-5	TGTGCCAGCAGCTCGGGACAGGGGCTGAGAGAGACCCAGTACTTC	CASSSGQGLRETQYF
-	TRBV6-1	many	TRBJ1-1	TGTGCCAGCAGTCGGGGGCAAGAAGCTTTCTTT	CASSRGQEAFF
TRBD2	TRBV4-1	few	TRBJ2-7	TGCGCCAGCAGCCAAGATAGACTAGCGGGAGTAGTCTACGAGCAGTACTTC	CASSQDRLAGVVYEQYF
-	TRBV27	many	TRBJ2-7	TGTGCCAGCAGCCGGGACTTGGACTACGAGCAGTACTTC	CASSRDLDYEQYF
TRBD1	TRBV10-3	few	TRBJ2-1	TGTGCCATCAGTGAGAGGCCTCCGGGACAGCTTTACAATGAGCAGTTCTTC	CAISERPPGQLYNEQFF
-	TRBV28	-	TRBJ1-2	TGTGCCACCAGTTTCGGGCAGGGAGCTGGCTACACCTTC	CATSFGQGAGYTF
TRBD1	TRBV2	many	TRBJ2-7	TGTGCCAGCATGGGGACAGGCAAAACCTACGAGCAGTACTTC	CASMGTGKTYEQYF
-	TRBV29-1	-	TRBJ1-1	TGCAGCGTTGGAGATGCGGAGGGGTCGGCTTTCTTT	CSVGDAEGSAFF
TRBD2	TRBV6-5	few	TRBJ2-1	TGTGCCAGCAGTTACGGGCGGGAGAATGAGCAGTTCTTC	CASSYGRENEQFF
TRBD2	TRBV20-1	few	TRBJ2-7	TGCAGTCCAAAATATAGCGGGAGTTATCCTCCCGAGCAGTACTTC	CSPKYSGSYPPEQYF
-	TRBV5-6	many	TRBJ2-7	TGTGCCAGCAGCCTAACCCGCGCAGGCGAGCAGTACTTC	CASSLTRAGEQYF
TRBD2	TRBV4-3	few	TRBJ2-2	TGCGCCAGCAGCCAAGAGGATAGCGGGAGGGCAGGCACCGGGGAGCTGTTTTTT	CASSQEDSGRAGTGELFF
-	TRBV20-1	-	TRBJ2-1	TGCAGTGCTAGAGATTGGGGGGCTCTTTACAATGAGCAGTTCTTC	CSARDWGALYNEQFF
TRBD1	TRBV20-1	-	TRBJ1-5	TGCAGTGCTGCTGACAGGGGAGGTCAGCCCCAGCATTTT	CSAADRGGQPQHF
TRBD2	TRBV27	few	TRBJ2-3	TGTGCCAGCAGTACTTATAGCGGGAGCACAGATACGCAGTATTTT	CASSTYSGSTDTQYF
-	TRBV2	many	TRBJ2-5	TGTGCCAGCAGTGGAAGGGGGGCAGAGACCCAGTACTTC	CASSGRGAETQYF
-	TRBV24-1	-	TRBJ2-1	TGTGCCACCAGTGATTTGGATGGGGGGACAGCCTACAATGAGCAGTTCTTC	CATSDLDGGTAYNEQFF
-	TRBV19	few	TRBJ1-2	TGTGCCAGTGCCGCAACGGGGGCAAACTATGGCTACACCTTC	CASAATGANYGYTF
TRBD2	TRBV5-1	-	TRBJ2-7	TGCGCCAGCAGCTTGGGGGCTAGCGGGAGTGTCGAGCAGTACTTC	CASSLGASGSVEQYF
-	TRBV24-1	many	TRBJ2-1	TGTGCCACCAGCGACCTGGGTAACCAATTGGATGAGCAGTTCTTC	CATSDLGNQLDEQFF
TRBD1	TRBV7-3	few	TRBJ1-1	TGTGCCAGCAGCTTAAATAGGGGGCGAAGCACTGAAGCTTTCTTT	CASSLNRGRSTEAFF
TRBD2	TRBV29-1	few	TRBJ2-7	TGCAGCGTTGTCCCGGGACTAGGCGAAGGTTACGAGCAGTACTTC	CSVVPGLGEGYEQYF
TRBD2	TRBV6-5	-	TRBJ2-5	TGTGCCAGCAGTTACTTTGGAACTAGCGTTAGGGGAGAGACCCAGTACTTC	CASSYFGTSVRGETQYF
TRBD1	TRBV25-1	few	TRBJ2-1	TGTGCCAGCAGGGACAGGGGGACGGGGCAGTTCTTC	CASRDRGTGQFF